Below are 30 T cell receptor beta chains sequenced from a single sample in a study of T cell clonotyping in hematopoietic cell transplantation. Some clones are missing from TCRdb's copy, which holds only in-frame ones; the method was immunoSEQ multiplex PCR. The data show 45,000 to 60,000 clones, 80% to 90% seen once. Time point meaning: recipient sample about 28 days before transplant, after cytoreduction. The sample here was peripheral blood mononuclear cells, taken before stem cell transplant. These receptors all come from a man aged 55 to 69 with biphenotypic leukemia. Some clones in this sample may be carry-over from other donors' samples.

This clone was counted once. CDR3 nucleotide sequence: TGTGCCAGCAGCATAGACGGGACAGGGGAAGCTTTCTTT. This gives the protein CASSIDGTGEAFF. The genes are TRBV7-3 and TRBJ1-1; 9 bases map to TRBD1. The CDR3 consists of 13 residues. The ends lost 5 bases at V and 8 bases at J; junction bases unmatched: 6. Germline CDR1 and CDR2: SGHTA and FQGTGA.

The V call is TRBV5-1, the J call TRBJ2-1; D may be TRBD1 (5 bases). The length of the CDR3 is 17 residues. Germline V gene sequence: CDR1 SGHRS, CDR2 YFSETQ. Trimming removed 0 bases at V and 5 bases at J, with 18 bases between. This CDR3 reads CASSLEGHRSSNNEQFF. As DNA, the CDR3 is TGCGCCAGCAGCTTGGAAGGGCACAGGAGTTCCAACAATGAGCAGTTCTTC.

This chain uses TRBV30 with TRBJ2-3; tentatively, D is TRBD1 or TRBD2 (5 bases each). This CDR3 region has 14 residues. V was clipped by 5 bases and J by 5 bases, with 17 bases between them. Germline CDR1 GTSNPN, CDR2 SVGIG (reference sequence). CDR3 sequence: CAWGTAGNRDTQYF. The CDR3 DNA reads as TGTGCCTGGGGGACGGCGGGCAATCGAGATACGCAGTATTTT. The whole variable domain, remainder taken from reference TRBV30 and TRBJ2-3, is SQTIHQWPATLVQPVGSPLSLECTVEGTSNPNLYWYRQAAGRGLQLLFYSVGIGQISSEVPQNLSASRPQDRQFILSSKKLLLSDSGFYLCAWGTAGNRDTQYFGPGTRLTVL.

The chain joins TRBV11-2 to TRBJ2-7; possible D gene TRBD2, 6 bases. Germline CDR1 is SGHAT and CDR2 is FQNNGV. V lost 5 bases and J 0 bases, leaving 17 bases between the germline ends. This CDR3 region has 16 residues. CDR3: CASSPSWRDFSYEQYF. The CDR3, as DNA: TGTGCCAGCAGCCCCTCCTGGCGGGACTTCTCCTACGAGCAGTACTTC.

V is TRBV5-6 and J is TRBJ2-5; 7 bases match TRBD2. The length of the CDR3 is 14 residues. Unmatched junction bases numbered 4, after V lost 2 bases and J lost 3 bases. The germline CDR1 and CDR2 sequences are SGHDT and YYEEEE. CDR3 sequence (DNA): TGTGCCAGCAGCTTAGCGGGACTCGAAGAGACCCAGTACTTC. Translation: CASSLAGLEETQYF.

The CDR3 DNA reads as TGTGCCAGCAGTTTCGGGACAGTCTCTGGAAACACCATATATTTT. This codes for CASSFGTVSGNTIYF. The chain combines TRBV28 with TRBJ1-3, with 7 bases fitting TRBD1. Germline lookup yields CDR1 MDHEN and CDR2 SYDVKM. CDR3 length equals 15 residues. The V and J ends lost 3 bases and 0 bases, in that order; junction bases with no gene match: 2.

This clone is medium-sized. The chain combines TRBV10-1 with TRBJ2-1; D is unresolved. The V gene lost 6 bases and the J gene lost 9 bases, with 6 bases spanning the gap. Germline V gene sequence: CDR1 WNHNN, CDR2 SYGVQD (reference sequence). This CDR3 is 10 amino acids long. CDR3 DNA sequence: TGCGCCAGCAGAGCCGGTGAGCAGTTCTTC. The encoded protein is CASRAGEQFF.

This chain connects TRBV28 to TRBJ2-3; D is uncertain. There are 15 residues in the CDR3. Germline loops: CDR1 MDHEN, CDR2 SYDVKM. With 10 bases removed from V and 0 bases from J, the gap between germline ends came to 17 bases. DNA for the CDR3: TGTGCCACCGCTGGTGTGTTGGGGAGCACAGATACGCAGTATTTT. This encodes CATAGVLGSTDTQYF.

The V gene is TRBV7-2, the J gene TRBJ2-3, with D perhaps TRBD2 (6 bases). The CDR3 has 13 amino acids. The germline V gene has CDR1 SGHTA and CDR2 FQGNSA. Trimming took 4 bases from V and 10 from J, leaving 15 bases between them. CDR3 protein: CASSSPAGGAQYF. The CDR3 nucleotides read TGTGCCAGCAGCTCTCCAGCAGGCGGGGCGCAGTATTTT.

The gene calls are TRBV29-1 and TRBJ2-7, with D uncertain. CDR3 length: 11 residues. With 2 bases removed from V and 4 bases from J, the gap between germline ends came to 6 bases. Germline CDR1 SQVTM, CDR2 ANQGSEA. In DNA form, the CDR3 reads TGCAGCGTTGAATCTGTTTACGAGCAGTACTTC. Translating it yields CSVESVYEQYF.

The chain combines TRBV7-9 with TRBJ1-2, with D unclear. The CDR3 has 12 residues. V shed 6 bases and J shed 7 bases, with 12 bases lying between them. The germline CDR1 and CDR2 sequences are SEHNR and FQNEAQ (reference sequence). CDR3 protein: CASRPGESGYTF. The CDR3 region has the DNA TGTGCCAGCAGACCCGGGGAGTCTGGCTACACCTTC.

V usage is TRBV9 and J usage is TRBJ2-1; 8 nucleotides align to TRBD2. Germline CDR1 is SGDLS and CDR2 is YYNGEE. The V and J ends lost 6 bases and 6 bases, in that order; junction bases with no gene match: 11. CDR3 length: 15 amino acids. The CDR3 region is CASTSGLAMGNEQFF. DNA of the CDR3: TGTGCCAGCACCTCCGGACTAGCCATGGGCAATGAGCAGTTCTTC.

J is TRBJ2-7 and V is TRBV5-4; 10 bases map to TRBD2. J lost 6 bases, V lost 4 bases, and 10 bases had no gene match. The germline V gene has CDR1 SGHNT and CDR2 YYREEE (reference sequence). The CDR3 consists of 15 residues. In DNA form, the CDR3 reads TGTGCCAGCAGCCAGTCAACAGCGGGAGGGACCGAGCAGTACTTC. Amino acid sequence: CASSQSTAGGTEQYF. Based on the CDR3 plus reference TRBV5-4 and TRBJ2-7, the full variable domain is ETGVTQSPTHLIKTRGQQVTLRCSSQSGHNTVSWYQQALGQGPQFIFQYYREEENGRGNFPPRFSGLQFPNYSSELNVNALELDDSALYLCASSQSTAGGTEQYFGPGTRLTVT.

V usage is TRBV6-6 and J usage is TRBJ1-2, with 8 bases identical to TRBD1. J was trimmed by 8 bases and V by 4 bases; bases with no gene match: 6. This CDR3 spans 13 amino acids. Germline values: CDR1 MNHNY, CDR2 SVGAGI (reference sequence). The CDR3 DNA sequence: TGTGCCAGCAGTTCGGACAGGGCTCACGGCTACACCTTC. It specifies CASSSDRAHGYTF.

The chain couples TRBV28 to TRBJ2-5, with TRBD2 as a possible D gene (6 bases). CDR3 length: 15 amino acids. Trimming pared 6 bases from V and 5 bases from J, leaving 19 bases between. CDR1 is MDHEN, CDR2 SYDVKM, per germline. For the CDR3, the DNA is TGTGCCAGCAGCCCCCAGCATGGGGGACTGGAGACCCAGTACTTC. Amino acids: CASSPQHGGLETQYF.

J is TRBJ1-2 and V is TRBV15; tentatively, D is TRBD1 (5 bases). CDR1 is LNHNV, CDR2 YYDKDF, per germline (reference sequence). The CDR3 runs 15 residues. V shed 5 bases and J shed 4 bases, with 17 bases lying between them. CDR3 DNA: TGTGCCACCAGCCCGACAGAACCTTGGGGCTATGGCTACACCTTC. It specifies CATSPTEPWGYGYTF. Full variable domain (outside the CDR3, taken from reference TRBV15 and TRBJ1-2): DAMVIQNPRYQVTQFGKPVTLSCSQTLNHNVMYWYQQKSSQAPKLLFHYYDKDFNNEADTPDNFQSRRPNTSFCFLDIRSPGLGDTAMYLCATSPTEPWGYGYTFGSGTRLTVV.

J is TRBJ1-1 and V is TRBV30; 7 bases line up with TRBD1. The CDR3 is 16 amino acids. Germline CDR1 GTSNPN, CDR2 SVGIG (reference sequence). The trim removed 3 bases at V and 0 bases at J, leaving 10 bases unmatched. CDR3 DNA sequence: TGTGCCTGGAGCTCCGGCCAGGGACAGCTGAACACTGAAGCTTTCTTT. Translation gives CAWSSGQGQLNTEAFF.

The rearrangement joins TRBV4-2 to TRBJ1-2, with D hard to call. The CDR3 sequence is 14 residues long. V lost 1 base to trimming and J lost 4 bases, with 10 bases between them. CDR1 and CDR2 from the germline V gene are LGHNA and YNFKEQ. Here the CDR3 reads CASSQVERTYGYTF. The CDR3 DNA is TGTGCCAGCAGCCAAGTGGAGCGTACCTATGGCTACACCTTC.

V usage is TRBV2 and J usage is TRBJ2-7; the match to TRBD2 covers 11 bases. This CDR3 region has 18 residues. V shed 1 base, J shed 1 base, and the junction held 9 bases outside the gene matches. The germline V gene has CDR1 SNHLY and CDR2 FYNNEI. DNA for the CDR3: TGTGCCAGCAGTGAAGATATTAGCGGGAGGGGGTTTTCCTACGAGCAGTACTTC. Its protein is CASSEDISGRGFSYEQYF.

The chain joins TRBV30 to TRBJ2-2; 8 bases line up with TRBD1. Germline lookup yields CDR1 GTSNPN and CDR2 SVGIG (reference sequence). The CDR3 contains 16 residues. V lost 5 bases, J lost 4 bases, and 12 bases stayed unmatched. CDR3 sequence reads: CAWRAGTGGFTGELFF. The CDR3 DNA is TGTGCCTGGCGAGCCGGGACAGGAGGATTCACCGGGGAGCTGTTTTTT.

The rearrangement uses TRBV19 and TRBJ2-2; 7 nucleotides line up with TRBD2. V dropped 9 bases and J dropped 5; count of bases not matched to a gene: 9. CDR3 length: 14 residues. Germline V gives CDR1 LNHDA, CDR2 SQIVND (reference sequence). In DNA form, the CDR3 reads TGTGCCAGCCTGGGGGGGTACAGTACCGGGGAGCTGTTTTTT. This translates into CASLGGYSTGELFF.

This chain uses TRBV6-5 with TRBJ1-1; D possibly corresponds to TRBD1 (6 bases). From germline, CDR1 is MNHEY and CDR2 SVGAGI. V dropped 6 bases and J dropped 9 bases, with 17 bases sitting between them. This CDR3 spans 13 amino acids. This CDR3 is CASSEVQGQKAFF. CDR3 in DNA: TGTGCCAGCAGCGAGGTACAGGGACAAAAAGCTTTCTTT.

The CDR3 DNA follows: TGTGCCAGCAGGACAGGGGCTCGAGGCTACACCTTC. Translated: CASRTGARGYTF. The genes are TRBV6-5 and TRBJ1-2; 8 bases are shared with TRBD1. The CDR3 sequence is 12 residues long. The V gene end was trimmed by 6 bases and the J gene end by 8 bases; junction bases not matched to a gene: 5. Germline CDR1 MNHEY, CDR2 SVGAGI.

The chain is built from TRBV5-1 and TRBJ1-1; tentatively, D is TRBD1 (5 bases). V gave up 2 bases and J gave up 2 bases, with 10 bases separating them. The CDR3 consists of 14 residues. Germline CDR1 reads SGHRS; CDR2 reads YFSETQ. The CDR3 protein is CASSFDSLNTEAFF. DNA for the CDR3: TGCGCCAGCAGCTTTGACAGCCTCAACACTGAAGCTTTCTTT.

The V and J genes are TRBV30 and TRBJ2-5; D tentatively reads TRBD1 or TRBD2 (5 bases each). CDR1 GTSNPN and CDR2 SVGIG come from the germline V gene (reference sequence). V dropped 4 bases and J dropped 4 bases, with 7 bases sitting between them. The CDR3 extends over 11 amino acids. The CDR3 loop reads CAWTGGETQYF. The CDR3 DNA reads as TGTGCCTGGACTGGGGGAGAGACCCAGTACTTC.

In its sample, this clone was seen a few times. The chain uses TRBV2 and TRBJ1-4; TRBD1 matches at 11 bases. V dropped 7 bases and J dropped 5; count of bases not matched to a gene: 6. The CDR3 has 15 amino acids. CDR1 and CDR2 from the germline V gene are SNHLY and FYNNEI. CDR3 sequence reads: CASNGDRGLNEKLFF. The CDR3 coding sequence is TGTGCCAGCAACGGGGACAGGGGGTTGAATGAAAAACTGTTTTTT.

The gene calls are TRBV2 and TRBJ1-1, with 7 bases lining up with TRBD1. CDR1 and CDR2 from the germline V gene are SNHLY and FYNNEI. The CDR3 runs to 13 residues. J lost 4 bases, V lost 6 bases, and 5 bases had no gene match. As DNA, the CDR3 is TGTGCCAGCAGGGGTAACAGGGGCACTGAAGCTTTCTTT. Protein product: CASRGNRGTEAFF.

This chain joins TRBV25-1 and TRBJ1-1; D is uncertain. V was clipped by 1 base and J by 10 bases, with 13 bases between them. CDR1 and CDR2 from the germline V gene are MGHDK and SYGVNS. The CDR3 contains 13 residues. As DNA, the CDR3 is TGTGCCAGCAGTGAATTTGGAGTAGGCCGAGCTTTCTTT. As protein: CASSEFGVGRAFF.

The V and J genes are TRBV6-4 and TRBJ2-3, with D tentatively TRBD1 (5 bases). CDR1 and CDR2 (germline): MRHNA, SNTAGT. Trimming took off 0 bases at V and 4 bases at J, with 8 bases between the two ends. The CDR3 is made up of 14 amino acids. CDR3 nucleotides: TGTGCCAGCAGTGACTCGCAGGGCGCAGATACGCAGTATTTT. Translation gives CASSDSQGADTQYF.

The chain has TRBV30 and TRBJ2-5, with a possible D match to TRBD1 (6 bases). Germline V CDR1 and CDR2: GTSNPN, SVGIG (reference sequence). V was trimmed by 4 bases and J by 3 bases, leaving 12 bases between them. The CDR3 runs to 13 residues. The CDR3 is CAWNRDIEETQYF. The CDR3 DNA reads as TGTGCCTGGAATCGGGACATTGAAGAGACCCAGTACTTC.